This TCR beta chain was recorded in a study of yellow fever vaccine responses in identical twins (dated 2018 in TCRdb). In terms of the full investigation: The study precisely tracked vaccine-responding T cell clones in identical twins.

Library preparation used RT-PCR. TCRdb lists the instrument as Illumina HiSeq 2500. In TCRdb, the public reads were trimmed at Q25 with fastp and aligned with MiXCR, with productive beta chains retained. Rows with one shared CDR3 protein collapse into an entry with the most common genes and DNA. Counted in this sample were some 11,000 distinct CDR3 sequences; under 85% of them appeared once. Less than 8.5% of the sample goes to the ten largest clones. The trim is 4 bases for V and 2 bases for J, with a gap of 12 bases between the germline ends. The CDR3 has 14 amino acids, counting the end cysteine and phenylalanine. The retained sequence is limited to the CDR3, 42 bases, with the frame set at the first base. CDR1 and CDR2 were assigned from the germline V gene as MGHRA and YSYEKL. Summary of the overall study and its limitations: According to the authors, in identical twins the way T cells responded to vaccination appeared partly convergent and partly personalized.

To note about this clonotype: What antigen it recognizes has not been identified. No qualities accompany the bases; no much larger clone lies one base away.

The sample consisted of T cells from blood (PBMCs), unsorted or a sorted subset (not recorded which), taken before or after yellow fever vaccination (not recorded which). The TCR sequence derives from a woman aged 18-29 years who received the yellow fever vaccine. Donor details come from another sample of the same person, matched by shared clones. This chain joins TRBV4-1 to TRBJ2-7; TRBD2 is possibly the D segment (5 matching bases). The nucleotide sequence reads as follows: TGCGCCAGCAGCCCTCGGGGAGAAGCCTACGAGCAGTACTTC. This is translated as CASSPRGEAYEQYF.